This is a list of T cell receptor beta chains from one sample in a study of T cell repertoires in cytomegalovirus infection. TCRdb re-called the reads with MiXCR, one entry per CDR3 protein. The data contain about 680,000 distinct CDR3 sequences, about 24% of them singletons. Source material: CD8+ T cells from PBMCs. All receptors come from a human donor in good health (CMV status not recorded). Some clones in this sample may be carry-over from other donors' samples. The CDR3 runs from the conserved cysteine through the conserved F or W. D genes are given only for firm matches. Clone size, where shown, is once, few, many, or a class for clones that have expanded.

clone_size,v_call,d_call,j_call,cdr3_length,cdr3_aa,cdr3_nt
NA,TRBV5-1,NA,TRBJ2-2,14,CASSWTPGAGELFF,TGCGCCAGCAGCTGGACTCCAGGGGCCGGGGAGCTGTTTTTT
many,TRBV7-9,NA,TRBJ2-1,14,CASSAGSDGNEQFF,TGTGCCAGCAGCGCCGGTTCCGATGGGAATGAGCAGTTCTTC
many,TRBV7-6,NA,TRBJ1-5,13,CASSLARHQPQHF,TGTGCCAGCAGCTTAGCGAGGCATCAGCCCCAGCATTTT
NA,TRBV7-9,NA,TRBJ2-1,16,CASSARQGKGGDQQFF,TGTGCCAGCAGCGCCCGACAGGGTAAGGGGGGTGATCAGCAGTTCTTC
few,TRBV6-5,TRBD1,TRBJ1-2,15,CASSYARGLYYGYTF,TGTGCCAGCAGTTATGCCAGGGGGCTGTACTATGGCTACACCTTC
many,TRBV27,TRBD1,TRBJ2-7,15,CASSLSRTGAYEQYF,TGTGCCAGCAGTTTATCCAGGACAGGGGCCTACGAGCAGTACTTC
few,TRBV23-1,NA,TRBJ1-5,16,CASSPQAGSGDQPQHF,TGCGCCAGCAGTCCACAAGCGGGGTCGGGGGATCAGCCCCAGCATTTT
NA,TRBV19,NA,TRBJ1-5,15,CASSIGAGEDQPQHF,TGTGCCAGTAGTATAGGGGCAGGGGAAGATCAGCCCCAGCATTTT
few,TRBV29-1,TRBD2,TRBJ2-3,15,CSGRGSSGGTDTQYF,TGCAGCGGTAGGGGGTCTAGCGGGGGCACAGATACGCAGTATTTT
NA,TRBV15,NA,TRBJ1-1,11,CATSGGREAFF,TGTGCCACCAGCGGAGGCCGAGAAGCTTTCTTT
NA,TRBV6-6,NA,TRBJ2-7,13,CASSYSSVNEQYF,TGTGCCAGCAGTTACTCGAGTGTAAACGAGCAGTACTTC
few,TRBV4-3,NA,TRBJ2-2,16,CASSLVGGKYTGELFF,TGCGCCAGCAGCCTAGTCGGGGGAAAATACACCGGGGAGCTGTTTTTT
NA,TRBV7-4,NA,TRBJ2-1,16,CASSLRSASRSNEQFF,TGTGCCAGCAGCTTAAGATCGGCTAGCCGCAGCAATGAGCAGTTCTTC
many,TRBV25-1,TRBD1,TRBJ2-7,14,CASSAETGFYEQYF,TGTGCCAGCAGTGCGGAGACAGGGTTTTACGAGCAGTACTTC
NA,TRBV5-1,TRBD2,TRBJ2-2,15,CASSLEPGGTGELFF,TGCGCCAGCAGCTTGGAGCCCGGGGGGACCGGGGAGCTGTTTTTT
few,TRBV28,TRBD2,TRBJ2-3,21,CASSFQEGVAGIFPRTDTQYF,TGTGCCAGCAGTTTCCAGGAAGGGGTAGCGGGGATTTTTCCTCGCACAGATACGCAGTATTTT
many,TRBV28,NA,TRBJ2-5,14,CASSSSGYQETQYF,TGTGCCAGCAGTTCGTCGGGATACCAAGAGACCCAGTACTTC
many,TRBV4-1,NA,TRBJ2-4,13,CASSQGTGNIQYF,TGCGCCAGCAGCCAAGGAACAGGAAACATTCAGTACTTC
NA,TRBV6-6,TRBD2,TRBJ2-3,15,CASSYVAGGADTQYF,TGTGCCAGCAGTTACGTAGCGGGGGGGGCGGATACGCAGTATTTT
few,TRBV20-1,NA,TRBJ1-3,16,CSARDRGARAGNTIYF,TGCAGTGCTAGAGATAGGGGGGCCCGGGCTGGAAACACCATATATTTT
NA,TRBV7-9,NA,TRBJ2-3,16,CASSADRTEPSDTQYF,TGTGCCAGCAGCGCAGACCGAACAGAGCCCTCAGATACGCAGTATTTT
NA,TRBV6-2/TRBV6-3,NA,TRBJ2-1,14,CASSYIGVANEQFF,TGTGCCAGCAGTTACATTGGGGTCGCCAATGAGCAGTTCTTC
many,TRBV12-5,NA,TRBJ1-5,13,CASGFIYQWPQHF,TGTGCTAGTGGTTTCATCTACCAGTGGCCCCAGCATTTT
NA,TRBV5-5,NA,TRBJ2-4,15,CASSAFLLAKNIQYF,TGTGCCAGCAGCGCCTTCTTGTTAGCCAAAAACATTCAGTACTTC
NA,TRBV9,TRBD2,TRBJ2-3,16,CASSPRDYHTTDTQYF,TGTGCCAGCAGCCCCCGGGACTACCACACCACAGATACGCAGTATTTT
NA,TRBV2,NA,TRBJ2-2,14,CASNQGRNTGELFF,TGTGCCAGCAACCAGGGACGGAACACCGGGGAGCTGTTTTTT
NA,TRBV27,TRBD1,TRBJ1-2,16,CASSSNLDRAEYGYTF,TGTGCCAGCAGTTCTAACCTCGACAGGGCGGAATATGGCTACACCTTC
many,TRBV7-8,NA,TRBJ1-5,17,CASSPGRIWGGNQPQHF,TGTGCCAGCAGCCCGGGACGGATTTGGGGTGGCAATCAGCCCCAGCATTTT
NA,TRBV28,TRBD1,TRBJ2-5,15,CASRVLGQGQETQYF,TGTGCCAGCAGGGTCTTAGGACAGGGCCAAGAGACCCAGTACTTC
NA,TRBV28,TRBD1,TRBJ1-1,14,CASGTAILNTEAFF,TGTGCCAGCGGGACAGCGATCCTGAACACTGAAGCTTTCTTT
few,TRBV7-9,NA,TRBJ2-1,14,CASSFENRVNEQFF,TGTGCCAGCAGCTTTGAAAACAGGGTCAATGAGCAGTTCTTC
NA,TRBV7-9,NA,TRBJ1-5,14,CTSSYGGSNQPQHF,TGTACCAGCAGCTACGGAGGTTCCAATCAGCCCCAGCATTTT
few,TRBV6-2/TRBV6-3,NA,TRBJ1-1,12,CASSYAGAEAFF,TGTGCCAGCAGTTACGCCGGAGCTGAAGCTTTCTTT
few,TRBV5-6,NA,TRBJ2-1,16,CASSLEVASSYNEQFF,TGTGCCAGCAGCTTGGAGGTAGCCAGCTCCTACAATGAGCAGTTCTTC
many,TRBV7-9,NA,TRBJ2-6,17,CASSPRSGNPGANVLTF,TGTGCCAGCAGCCCGCGGTCGGGGAATCCTGGGGCCAACGTCCTGACTTTC
NA,TRBV4-1,NA,TRBJ2-3,16,CASSQGFGPPSDTQYF,TGCGCCAGCAGCCAAGGGTTTGGGCCCCCATCAGATACGCAGTATTTT
NA,TRBV6-2/TRBV6-3,TRBD1,TRBJ2-3,15,CASRTDRVPTDTQYF,TGTGCCAGCAGAACAGACAGGGTCCCCACAGATACGCAGTATTTT
NA,TRBV6-2/TRBV6-3,NA,TRBJ1-1,15,CASSHPGGWNTEAFF,TGTGCCAGCAGCCACCCCGGGGGCTGGAACACTGAAGCTTTCTTT